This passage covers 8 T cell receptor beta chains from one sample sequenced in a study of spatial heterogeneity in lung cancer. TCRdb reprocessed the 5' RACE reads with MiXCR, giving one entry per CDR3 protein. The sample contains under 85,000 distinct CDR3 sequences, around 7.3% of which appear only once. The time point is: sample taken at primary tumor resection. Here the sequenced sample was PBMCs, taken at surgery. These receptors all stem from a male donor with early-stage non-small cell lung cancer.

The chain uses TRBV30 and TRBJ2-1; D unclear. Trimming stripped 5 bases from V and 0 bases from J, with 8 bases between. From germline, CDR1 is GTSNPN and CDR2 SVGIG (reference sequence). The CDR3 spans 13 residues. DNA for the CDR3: TGTGCCTGGGAAGAGAGCTCCTACAATGAGCAGTTCTTC. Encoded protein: CAWEESSYNEQFF.

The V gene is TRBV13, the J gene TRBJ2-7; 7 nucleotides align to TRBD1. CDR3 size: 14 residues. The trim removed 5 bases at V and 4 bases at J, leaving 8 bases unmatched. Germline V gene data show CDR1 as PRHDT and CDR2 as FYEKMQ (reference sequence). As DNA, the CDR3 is TGTGCCAGCAGCCAGACAGGGCAGAGTTACGAGCAGTACTTC. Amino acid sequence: CASSQTGQSYEQYF. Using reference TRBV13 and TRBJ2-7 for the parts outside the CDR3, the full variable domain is AAGVIQSPRHLIKEKRETATLKCYPIPRHDTVYWYQQGPGQDPQFLISFYEKMQSDKGSIPDRFSAQQFSDYHSELNMSSLELGDSALYFCASSQTGQSYEQYFGPGTRLTVT.

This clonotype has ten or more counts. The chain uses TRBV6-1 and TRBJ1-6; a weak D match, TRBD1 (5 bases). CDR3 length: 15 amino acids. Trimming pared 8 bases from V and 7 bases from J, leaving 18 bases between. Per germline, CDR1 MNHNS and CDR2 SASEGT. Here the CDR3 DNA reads TGTGCCAGCCGCCGGGACCCCTTGGACAATTCACCCCTCCACTTT. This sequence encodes CASRRDPLDNSPLHF.

In nucleotides, the CDR3 is TGTGCCAGCAGTAGGGGGGGTTCCGGAGATACGCAGTATTTT. Amino acid sequence: CASSRGGSGDTQYF. The chain recombines TRBV12-3 or TRBV12-4 with TRBJ2-3, with a weak D call TRBD2 (7 bases). There are 14 residues in the CDR3. The germline V and J ends were trimmed by 5 bases and 5 bases, with 14 bases remaining between them.

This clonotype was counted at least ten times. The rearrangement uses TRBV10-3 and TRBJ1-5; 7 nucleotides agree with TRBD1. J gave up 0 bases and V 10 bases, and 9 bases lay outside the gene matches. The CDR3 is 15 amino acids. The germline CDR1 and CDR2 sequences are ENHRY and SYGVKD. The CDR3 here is CATTVDRDSNQPQHF. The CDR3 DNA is TGTGCCACCACAGTAGACAGGGATAGCAATCAGCCCCAGCATTTT.

CDR3: CSAISGTSGPTQYF. DNA for the CDR3: TGCAGTGCTATAAGCGGGACTAGTGGTCCAACGCAGTATTTT. The chain recombines TRBV20-1 with TRBJ2-3; TRBD2 agrees at 8 bases. V shed 4 bases, J shed 9 bases, and the junction held 12 bases outside the gene matches. The CDR3 contains 14 residues. Germline V CDR1 and CDR2: DFQATT, SNEGSKA (reference sequence).

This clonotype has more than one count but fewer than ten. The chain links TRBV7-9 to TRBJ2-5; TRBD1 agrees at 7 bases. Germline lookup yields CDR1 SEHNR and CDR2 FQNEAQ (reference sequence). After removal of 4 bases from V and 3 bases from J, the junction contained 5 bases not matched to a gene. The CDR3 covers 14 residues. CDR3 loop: CASSSGQVKETQYF. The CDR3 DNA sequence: TGTGCCAGCAGCTCCGGACAGGTGAAAGAGACCCAGTACTTC. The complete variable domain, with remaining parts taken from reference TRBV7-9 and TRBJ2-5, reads DTGVSQNPRHKITKRGQNVTFRCDPISEHNRLYWYRQTLGQGPEFLTYFQNEAQLEKSRLLSDRFSAERPKGSFSTLEIQRTEQGDSAMYLCASSSGQVKETQYFGPGTRLLVL.

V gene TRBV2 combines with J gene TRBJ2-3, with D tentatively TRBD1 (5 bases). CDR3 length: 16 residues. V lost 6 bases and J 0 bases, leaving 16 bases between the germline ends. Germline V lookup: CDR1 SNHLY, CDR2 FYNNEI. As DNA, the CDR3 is TGTGCCAGCAGACCGGACAACGGATTTAGCACAGATACGCAGTATTTT. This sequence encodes CASRPDNGFSTDTQYF.